Shown below are 17 T cell receptor beta chains from a single sample sequenced in a study of T cells after yellow fever vaccination. TCRdb independently ran MiXCR on the 5' RACE reads; one entry per CDR3 protein. Of 550,000 or so distinct CDR3 sequences listed, 15% to 20% are singletons. This specimen consisted of PBMCs, obtained 15 days after the yellow fever booster vaccination. All receptors derive from a man aged 30-40 years who received the YFV17D yellow fever vaccine.

This clonotype was recorded a few times. J is TRBJ2-1 and V is TRBV6-2 or TRBV6-3; 7 bases are shared with TRBD2. V gave up 7 bases and J gave up 8 bases; unmatched junction bases: 8. Germline assignment: CDR1 MNHEY and CDR2 SVGEGT. The CDR3 is 13 amino acids. The CDR3 is CASKTRLAHEQFF. For the CDR3, the DNA is TGTGCCAGCAAGACCCGACTAGCCCATGAGCAGTTCTTC.

The J gene is TRBJ2-1, the V gene TRBV20-1; D might be TRBD2 (5 bases). The CDR3 length is 12 residues. V was trimmed by 7 bases and J by 7 bases, leaving 14 bases between them. Germline V CDR1 and CDR2: DFQATT, SNEGSKA (reference sequence). Here the CDR3 reads CSGRLVVNEQFF. The CDR3 DNA reads as TGCAGTGGGAGGCTAGTCGTTAATGAGCAGTTCTTC.

This clonotype was found a few times. The chain is built from TRBV3-1 and TRBJ2-3; TRBD2 is a possible D gene (5 bases). Germline V gives CDR1 LGHDT, CDR2 YNNKEL (reference sequence). The CDR3 extends over 15 amino acids. The V and J ends lost 1 base and 1 base respectively, with 9 bases between them. DNA of the CDR3: TGTGCCAGCAGCCAAGGATGGGAGCGCACAGATACGCAGTATTTT. Translated: CASSQGWERTDTQYF.

This rearrangement joins TRBV6-5 to TRBJ2-3, with D tentatively TRBD1 (5 bases). Trimming pared 0 bases from V and 4 bases from J, leaving 11 bases between. The germline CDR1 and CDR2 sequences are MNHEY and SVGAGI. This CDR3 comprises 15 residues. CDR3 bases: TGTGCCAGCAGTTACTCGACCCTAGGGGCAGATACGCAGTATTTT. Translated, it gives CASSYSTLGADTQYF.

A few counts support this clonotype. The chain couples TRBV29-1 to TRBJ2-1, with 11 bases identical to TRBD2. From germline, CDR1 is SQVTM and CDR2 ANQGSEA. V lost 6 bases, J lost 6 bases, and 7 bases stayed unmatched. This CDR3 region has 14 residues. The CDR3 DNA is TGCAGCGTGAGCGGTAGCGGGGGGGGCAATGAGCAGTTCTTC. This codes for CSVSGSGGGNEQFF.

The gene calls are TRBV12-3 or TRBV12-4 and TRBJ1-3; D is unclear. V was pared by 6 bases and J by 0 bases, with 12 bases between. The CDR3 length is 15 residues. The CDR3 DNA reads TGTGCCAGCAGCCCTGTTCGGACCTCTGGAAACACCATATATTTT. Protein: CASSPVRTSGNTIYF.

V gene TRBV6-2 or TRBV6-3 combines with J gene TRBJ2-1, with 13 bases lining up with TRBD2. The germline CDR1 and CDR2 sequences are MNHEY and SVGEGT. V trimming: 5 bases; J trimming: 4 bases; junction bases outside the gene matches: 2. The CDR3 is made up of 15 amino acids. CDR3 in DNA: TGTGCCAGCAGTGCACTAGCGGGAGGGTACAATGAGCAGTTCTTC. Encoded protein: CASSALAGGYNEQFF.

In its sample, this clonotype was seen a few times. This rearrangement joins TRBV28 to TRBJ2-1; D might be TRBD2 (7 bases). V shed 7 bases and J shed 7 bases, with 20 bases lying between them. Germline V gene lookup returns CDR1 MDHEN and CDR2 SYDVKM. The CDR3 has 15 amino acids. CDR3 sequence: CASKQGGSNINEQFF. The DNA of the CDR3 is TGTGCCAGCAAACAGGGCGGGAGCAATATTAATGAGCAGTTCTTC.

This clonotype has a handful of counts. The genes are TRBV20-1 and TRBJ2-1; weak D call: TRBD2 (5 bases). The CDR3 extends over 13 amino acids. The germline CDR1 and CDR2 sequences are DFQATT and SNEGSKA (reference sequence). Trimming shortened V by 6 bases and J by 9 bases, and 18 bases separated the two germline ends. CDR3 loop: CSADAPGFGEQFF. The DNA for the CDR3 is TGCAGTGCCGACGCCCCGGGGTTCGGTGAGCAGTTCTTC.

This clonotype came up many times. This sequence joins TRBV6-5 and TRBJ2-5; 7 bases fit TRBD2. The CDR3 loop spans 13 amino acids. Germline loops: CDR1 MNHEY, CDR2 SVGAGI. With 3 bases clipped from V and 5 bases from J, the junction kept 3 bases outside the gene matches. CDR3 nucleotides: TGTGCCAGCAGTTATGGGGGGGAGGAGACCCAGTACTTC. This translates into CASSYGGEETQYF.

This clonotype was detected only a few times. V gene TRBV29-1 combines with J gene TRBJ2-1; 15 positions agree with TRBD2. CDR1 is SQVTM and CDR2 is ANQGSEA in the germline V gene. The V segment lost 2 bases and the J segment 5 bases; nucleotides outside the gene matches: 4. The CDR3 length is 16 residues. The CDR3 DNA follows: TGCAGCGTTGAATTATGGACTAGCGGGAGGGACAATGAGCAGTTCTTC. Encoded protein: CSVELWTSGRDNEQFF.

The chain combines TRBV12-3 or TRBV12-4 with TRBJ2-7, with 11 bases that match TRBD1. This CDR3 has 15 amino acids. The V segment lost 8 bases and the J segment 2 bases; nucleotides outside the gene matches: 8. This chain's CDR3 is CASVVGTGGTYEQYF. The CDR3 region has the DNA TGTGCCAGCGTCGTCGGGACAGGGGGTACCTACGAGCAGTACTTC.

The chain carries TRBV20-1 and TRBJ2-7; the match to TRBD1 covers 10 bases. CDR3 length equals 13 residues. V dropped 5 bases and J dropped 4; count of bases not matched to a gene: 5. CDR1 is DFQATT, CDR2 SNEGSKA, per germline (reference sequence). This CDR3 is CSAQGQGGYEQYF. The CDR3 region has the DNA TGCAGTGCTCAAGGACAGGGGGGTTACGAGCAGTACTTC.

The gene calls are TRBV12-3 or TRBV12-4 and TRBJ2-3; D might be TRBD2 (6 bases). Trimming took 4 bases from V and 11 from J, leaving 13 bases between them. This CDR3 is 12 amino acids long. The CDR3: CASSYVAELQYF. CDR3 bases: TGTGCCAGCAGTTACGTAGCGGAACTGCAGTATTTT.

This clonotype came up a few times. The chain employs TRBV7-2 and TRBJ2-4; D ambiguous. The CDR3 runs 14 residues. Trimming took 6 bases from V and 2 from J, leaving 11 bases between them. The germline gives CDR1 SGHTA, CDR2 FQGNSA. CDR3 nucleotide sequence: TGTGCCAGCAGGGAAGCCCGCTCCAAAAACATTCAGTACTTC. Protein: CASREARSKNIQYF.

The chain has TRBV7-8 and TRBJ2-5; 12 nucleotides match TRBD2. The germline CDR1 and CDR2 sequences are SGHVS and FQNEAQ. The V gene end was trimmed by 4 bases and the J gene end by 6 bases; junction bases not matched to a gene: 6. The length of the CDR3 is 15 residues. CDR3 protein: CASSYRLAGVKTQYF. For the CDR3, the DNA is TGTGCCAGCAGCTACCGACTAGCGGGAGTGAAGACCCAGTACTTC.

The chain carries TRBV5-1 and TRBJ2-7; D could derive from TRBD1 or TRBD2 (5 bases each). CDR1 and CDR2 from the germline V gene are SGHRS and YFSETQ. The CDR3 spans 14 residues. Trimming cost V 5 bases and J 3 bases, with 15 bases left between them. CDR3 amino acids: CASRGDRGSYEQYF. CDR3 sequence (DNA): TGCGCCAGCAGGGGGGACCGCGGAAGCTACGAGCAGTACTTC.